Listed below are T cell receptor beta chains from one sample, sequenced in a study of CD8 T cells in ankylosing spondylitis. MiXCR, run by TCRdb on the 5' RACE reads, gives a single entry per CDR3 protein. The table lists some 220,000 distinct CDR3 sequences, about 7.3% of them singletons. Source material: blood, either unsorted or a sorted T cell fraction (not recorded which). The source is a male donor with ankylosing spondylitis. The CDR3 runs from the conserved cysteine through the conserved F or W. D genes are given only for firm matches. Expanded clones get a size class; other rows say once, few or many, or leave the size out.

D gene: .
clone size: .
J gene: TRBJ2-7
V gene: TRBV4-3
CDR3 protein: CASSQTDHYEQYF
CDR3 DNA: TGCGCCAGCAGCCAAACGGACCACTACGAGCAGTACTTC

D gene: .
clone size: many
J gene: TRBJ2-7
V gene: TRBV9
CDR3 protein: CASSSGGAPHYEQYF
CDR3 DNA: TGTGCCAGCAGCTCGGGGGGCGCGCCCCACTACGAGCAGTACTTC

D gene: TRBD1
clone size: few
J gene: TRBJ1-6
V gene: TRBV7-8
CDR3 protein: CASSLDGTVNSPLHF
CDR3 DNA: TGTGCCAGCAGCTTAGACGGGACAGTTAATTCACCCCTCCACTTT

D gene: .
clone size: few
J gene: TRBJ2-7
V gene: TRBV4-3
CDR3 protein: CASSQGLGRPPYEQYF
CDR3 DNA: TGCGCCAGCAGCCAGGGCCTGGGGAGGCCGCCCTACGAGCAGTACTTC

D gene: .
clone size: .
J gene: TRBJ2-7
V gene: TRBV20-1
CDR3 protein: CSADGGSTYEQYF
CDR3 DNA: TGCAGTGCTGACGGCGGAAGTACCTACGAGCAGTACTTC

D gene: .
clone size: many
J gene: TRBJ2-2
V gene: TRBV18
CDR3 protein: CASSPSDGELFF
CDR3 DNA: TGTGCCAGCTCACCATCGGACGGGGAGCTGTTTTTT

D gene: .
clone size: .
J gene: TRBJ2-5
V gene: TRBV24-1
CDR3 protein: CATSSVGTQETQYF
CDR3 DNA: TGTGCCACCAGTTCAGTGGGAACTCAAGAGACCCAGTACTTC

D gene: TRBD2
clone size: many
J gene: TRBJ2-1
V gene: TRBV28
CDR3 protein: CASSFYGRGNNEQFF
CDR3 DNA: TGTGCCAGCAGTTTTTACGGGAGGGGGAACAATGAGCAGTTCTTC

D gene: .
clone size: many
J gene: TRBJ1-5
V gene: TRBV4-1
CDR3 protein: CASSPGQNNQPQHF
CDR3 DNA: TGCGCCAGCAGCCCAGGACAGAACAATCAGCCCCAGCATTTT

D gene: .
clone size: few
J gene: TRBJ2-1
V gene: TRBV29-1
CDR3 protein: CSVEWDWGDNEQFF
CDR3 DNA: TGCAGCGTTGAATGGGACTGGGGGGACAATGAGCAGTTCTTC

D gene: TRBD1
clone size: many
J gene: TRBJ2-7
V gene: TRBV4-3
CDR3 protein: CASSQDTGGYEQYF
CDR3 DNA: TGCGCCAGCAGCCAAGATACAGGGGGCTACGAGCAGTACTTC

D gene: .
clone size: .
J gene: TRBJ2-7
V gene: TRBV27
CDR3 protein: CASSFGGPSGEQYF
CDR3 DNA: TGTGCCAGCAGTTTCGGGGGGCCCTCTGGCGAGCAGTACTTC

D gene: TRBD1
clone size: once
J gene: TRBJ2-7
V gene: TRBV30
CDR3 protein: CAWSEANRGRYEQYF
CDR3 DNA: TGTGCCTGGAGCGAGGCCAACAGGGGGCGATACGAGCAGTACTTC

D gene: .
clone size: many
J gene: TRBJ1-6
V gene: TRBV4-3
CDR3 protein: CASSQHRASGSPLHF
CDR3 DNA: TGCGCCAGCAGCCAACACCGGGCCTCCGGGTCACCCCTCCACTTT

D gene: .
clone size: many
J gene: TRBJ2-4
V gene: TRBV29-1
CDR3 protein: CSVVYGVLNIQYF
CDR3 DNA: TGCAGCGTTGTTTATGGGGTTTTGAACATTCAGTACTTC

D gene: .
clone size: many
J gene: TRBJ1-1
V gene: TRBV12-3/TRBV12-4
CDR3 protein: CASSLGTANTEAFF
CDR3 DNA: TGTGCCAGCAGTTTAGGGACGGCGAACACTGAAGCTTTCTTT

D gene: .
clone size: .
J gene: TRBJ2-7
V gene: TRBV18
CDR3 protein: CASSPPAGSSYEQYF
CDR3 DNA: TGTGCCAGCTCACCCCCTGCGGGAAGCTCCTACGAGCAGTACTTC

D gene: TRBD1
clone size: .
J gene: TRBJ1-3
V gene: TRBV7-9
CDR3 protein: CASRAGGYNTIYF
CDR3 DNA: TGTGCCAGCAGAGCAGGGGGCTACAACACCATATATTTT